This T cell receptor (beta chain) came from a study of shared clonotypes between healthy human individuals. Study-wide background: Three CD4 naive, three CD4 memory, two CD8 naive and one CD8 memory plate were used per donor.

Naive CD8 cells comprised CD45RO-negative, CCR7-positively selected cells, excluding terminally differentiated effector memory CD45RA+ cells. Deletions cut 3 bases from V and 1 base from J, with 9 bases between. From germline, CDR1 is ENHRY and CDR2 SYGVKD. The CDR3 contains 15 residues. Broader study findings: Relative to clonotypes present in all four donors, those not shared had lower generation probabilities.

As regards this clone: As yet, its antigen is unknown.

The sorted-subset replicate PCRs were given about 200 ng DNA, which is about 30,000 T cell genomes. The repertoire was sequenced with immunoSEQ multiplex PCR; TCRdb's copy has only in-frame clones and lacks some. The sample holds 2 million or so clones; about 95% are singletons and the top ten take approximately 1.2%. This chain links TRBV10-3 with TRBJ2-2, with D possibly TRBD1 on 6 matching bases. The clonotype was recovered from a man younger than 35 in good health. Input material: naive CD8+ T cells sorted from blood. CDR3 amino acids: CAISDRTENTGELFF. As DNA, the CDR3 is TGTGCCATCAGTGATCGGACAGAGAACACCGGGGAGCTGTTTTTT.